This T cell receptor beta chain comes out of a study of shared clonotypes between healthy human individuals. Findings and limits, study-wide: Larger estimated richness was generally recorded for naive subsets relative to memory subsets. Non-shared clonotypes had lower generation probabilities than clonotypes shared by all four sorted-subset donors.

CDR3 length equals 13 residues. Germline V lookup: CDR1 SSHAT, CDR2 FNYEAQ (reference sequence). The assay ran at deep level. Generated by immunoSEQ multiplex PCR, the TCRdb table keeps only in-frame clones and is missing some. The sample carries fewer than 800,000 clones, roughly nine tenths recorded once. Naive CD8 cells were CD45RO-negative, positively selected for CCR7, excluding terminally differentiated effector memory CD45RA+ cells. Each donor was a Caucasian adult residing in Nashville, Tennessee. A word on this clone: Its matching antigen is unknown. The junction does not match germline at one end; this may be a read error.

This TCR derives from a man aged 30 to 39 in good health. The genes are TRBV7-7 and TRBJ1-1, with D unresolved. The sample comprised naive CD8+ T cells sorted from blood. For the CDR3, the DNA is TGTGCTAGCAGCTTAGGGCCCAATGCTGAAGCTTTCTTT. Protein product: CASSLGPNAEAFF. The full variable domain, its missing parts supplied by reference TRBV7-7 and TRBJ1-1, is GAGVSQSPRYKVTKRGQDVTLRCDPISSHATLYWYQQALGQGPEFLTYFNYEAQPDKSGLPSDRFSAERPEGSISTLTIQRTEQRDSAMYRCASSLGPNAEAFFGQGTRLTVV.